A single sample is the source of the 28 T cell receptor beta chains below, sequenced in a study of blood T cell repertoires in COVID-19. The protocol was immunoSEQ multiplex PCR, while the TCRdb copy is restricted to in-frame clones and leaves out a portion. The sample includes 150,000 or so clones, approximately 88% seen only once; the top ten take over 5%. Material for sequencing was PBMCs or T cells enriched from blood (not recorded which). Source of these receptors: a man aged 65-85 years who had been exposed to COVID-19.

The chain uses TRBV3-1 (or the pseudogene TRBV3-2) and TRBJ1-2; D may be TRBD1 (6 bases). Trimming stripped 4 bases from V and 0 bases from J, with 18 bases between. The CDR3 runs to 17 residues. Germline CDR1 LGHDT, CDR2 YNNKEL (reference sequence). The CDR3 bases are TGTGCCAGCAGCCCCAGAGGGGGGGCCCAAGCTAACTATGGCTACACCTTC. This translates into CASSPRGGAQANYGYTF.

V and J are TRBV6-2 or TRBV6-3 and TRBJ1-6; D not resolved. This CDR3 region has 12 residues. Trimming took off 4 bases at V and 11 bases at J, with 9 bases between the two ends. CDR1 MNHEY and CDR2 SVGEGT come from the germline V gene. The CDR3 is CASSSGTAPLHF. For the CDR3, the DNA is TGTGCCAGCAGTTCAGGAACGGCACCCCTCCACTTT.

This clone was recorded only once. The gene calls are TRBV7-9 and TRBJ1-1; D is perhaps TRBD1 (6 bases). Germline V gene data show CDR1 as SEHNR and CDR2 as FQNEAQ (reference sequence). Trimming took off 5 bases at V and 0 bases at J, with 10 bases between the two ends. This CDR3 is 14 amino acids long. CDR3: CASSADRVNTEAFF. CDR3 DNA sequence: TGTGCCAGCAGCGCGGACAGAGTGAACACTGAAGCTTTCTTT.

The chain links TRBV7-2 to TRBJ2-3; 9 nucleotides agree with TRBD2. The length of the CDR3 is 16 residues. Germline V CDR1 and CDR2: SGHTA, FQGNSA. The ends lost 0 bases at V and 5 bases at J; junction bases unmatched: 6. The chain's CDR3 is CASSLAGTSKQDTQYF. The CDR3 coding sequence is TGTGCCAGCAGCTTAGCGGGGACTAGCAAACAAGATACGCAGTATTTT. Supplemented by reference TRBV7-2 and TRBJ2-3, the full variable domain reads GAGVSQSPSNKVTEKGKDVELRCDPISGHTALYWYRQSLGQGLEFLIYFQGNSAPDKSGLPSDRFSAERTGGSVSTLTIQRTQQEDSAVYLCASSLAGTSKQDTQYFGPGTRLTVL.

The rearrangement uses TRBV9 and TRBJ2-1, with 8 bases fitting TRBD2. The CDR3 has 18 amino acids. The germline gives CDR1 SGDLS, CDR2 YYNGEE. The V segment lost 3 bases and the J segment 7 bases; nucleotides outside the gene matches: 18. The CDR3 region is CASSGPLRASGSPNEQFF. Here the CDR3 DNA reads TGTGCCAGCAGCGGACCCCTTCGGGCTAGCGGGTCCCCTAATGAGCAGTTCTTC.

The genes are TRBV4-3 and TRBJ1-4, with 7 bases fitting TRBD1. V shed 0 bases and J 7 bases; nucleotides not matched to a gene: 11. Germline values: CDR1 LGHNA, CDR2 YSLEER. This CDR3 contains 17 residues. In DNA, the CDR3 is TGCGCCAGCAGCCAAGATTTTTTACTGACAGGGCCTGAAAAACTGTTTTTT. Translation gives CASSQDFLLTGPEKLFF.

This CDR3 reads CASSPFGQGATGELFF. The CDR3 DNA reads as TGTGCCAGCAGCCCGTTTGGACAGGGGGCTACCGGGGAGCTGTTTTTT. The chain employs TRBV9 and TRBJ2-2; 11 bases fit TRBD1. V trimming: 4 bases; J trimming: 5 bases; junction bases outside the gene matches: 7. CDR1 and CDR2 from the germline V gene are SGDLS and YYNGEE. The CDR3 loop spans 16 amino acids.

The J gene is TRBJ1-5, the V gene TRBV10-1, with D possibly TRBD1 on 6 matching bases. The CDR3 spans 17 residues. Germline-derived CDR1 and CDR2 are WNHNN and SYGVQD (reference sequence). The ends were cut back, 8 bases at V and 0 bases at J, with 20 bases in the middle. CDR3: CASGGPHRTDSNQPQHF. In DNA, the CDR3 is TGCGCCAGCGGGGGCCCCCACCGAACGGATAGCAATCAGCCCCAGCATTTT.

This chain uses TRBV7-3 with TRBJ2-2; D is uncertain. Germline CDR1 SGHTA, CDR2 FQGTGA. The CDR3 runs to 15 residues. V gave up 5 bases and J gave up 6 bases, with 16 bases separating them. The chain's CDR3 is CASSPTVPMAGELFF. CDR3 in DNA: TGTGCCAGCAGCCCTACAGTTCCGATGGCCGGGGAGCTGTTTTTT.

The CDR3 bases are TGCGCCAGCAGCTTGGCTGGACAGGGGAGTAATGAGCAGTTCTTC. Translating gives CASSLAGQGSNEQFF. This chain uses TRBV5-1 with TRBJ2-1; 9 bases are a match to TRBD1. From germline, CDR1 is SGHRS and CDR2 YFSETQ. J lost 7 bases, V lost 0 bases, and 5 bases had no gene match. CDR3 length: 15 residues.

J is TRBJ1-3 and V is TRBV18, with 10 bases fitting TRBD1. V was pared by 2 bases and J by 4 bases, with 5 bases of the junction left unmatched. In germline, CDR1 is KGHSH, CDR2 LQKENI. The CDR3 extends over 16 amino acids. Here the CDR3 DNA reads TGTGCCAGCTCACCAAGGGACAGGGGAGCCGGAAACACCATATATTTT. Protein product: CASSPRDRGAGNTIYF.

The chain carries TRBV11-1 and TRBJ2-7, with a weak D call TRBD1 (5 bases). With 1 base removed from V and 3 bases from J, the gap between germline ends came to 10 bases. Germline V CDR1 and CDR2: SGHAT, FQDESV (reference sequence). This CDR3 has 14 residues. In DNA form, the CDR3 reads TGTGCCAGCAGCTTAGGTGATGACAGCTACGAGCAGTACTTC. This sequence encodes CASSLGDDSYEQYF.

The rearrangement joins TRBV19 to TRBJ1-1, with 9 nucleotides matching TRBD1. Per germline, CDR1 LNHDA and CDR2 SQIVND (reference sequence). This CDR3 is built from 15 residues. V gave up 4 bases and J gave up 4 bases; unmatched junction bases: 7. This CDR3 reads CASSTPGQGLTEAFF. CDR3 DNA sequence: TGTGCCAGTAGTACGCCGGGACAGGGTCTCACTGAAGCTTTCTTT.

This clone was seen a handful of times. The chain is built from TRBV7-2 and TRBJ2-1, with 14 bases that match TRBD2. Germline V gene sequence: CDR1 SGHTA, CDR2 FQGNSA. The CDR3 is 16 amino acids. V lost 5 bases, J lost 4 bases, and 4 bases stayed unmatched. Here the CDR3 DNA reads TGTGCCAGCAGCGCGCGACTAGCGGGGGGGTACAATGAGCAGTTCTTC. Residues: CASSARLAGGYNEQFF. Together with reference TRBV7-2 and TRBJ2-1, the CDR3 gives the full variable domain: GAGVSQSPSNKVTEKGKDVELRCDPISGHTALYWYRQSLGQGLEFLIYFQGNSAPDKSGLPSDRFSAERTGGSVSTLTIQRTQQEDSAVYLCASSARLAGGYNEQFFGPGTRLTVL.

The chain has TRBV19 and TRBJ1-5, with 8 bases identical to TRBD1. Trimming removed 4 bases from V and 1 base from J; junction bases left unmatched: 3. The germline gives CDR1 LNHDA, CDR2 SQIVND (reference sequence). The CDR3 is 15 residues long. CDR3 bases: TGTGCCAGTAGTACGGACAGGGCCAGCAATCAGCCCCAGCATTTT. It yields the protein CASSTDRASNQPQHF. The whole variable domain, filled in from reference TRBV19 and TRBJ1-5, reads DGGITQSPKYLFRKEGQNVTLSCEQNLNHDAMYWYRQDPGQGLRLIYYSQIVNDFQKGDIAEGYSVSREKKESFPLTVTSAQKNPTAFYLCASSTDRASNQPQHFGDGTRLSIL.

This clone occurred once. The chain combines TRBV27 with TRBJ2-7; TRBD1 matches at 7 bases. V shed 5 bases, J shed 9 bases, and the junction held 10 bases outside the gene matches. The germline V gene has CDR1 MNHEY and CDR2 SMNVEV (reference sequence). This CDR3 is built from 13 residues. CDR3 nucleotides: TGTGCCAGCAGTCGGCGACAGGGAGAATCGCAGTACTTC. It specifies CASSRRQGESQYF.

This chain links TRBV5-4 with TRBJ2-2; 12 bases map to TRBD2. The J segment lost 5 bases and the V segment lost 4 bases, leaving 3 bases of the junction unmatched. The CDR3 has 15 residues. Germline V CDR1 and CDR2: SGHNT, YYREEE (reference sequence). The CDR3 DNA follows: TGTGCCAGCAGCCCTGGGACTAGCGGGACCGGGGAGCTGTTTTTT. The encoded protein is CASSPGTSGTGELFF.

This clone has only a few counts. This rearrangement joins TRBV5-1 to TRBJ2-2; 10 bases match TRBD2. Trimming removed 4 bases from V and 6 bases from J; junction bases left unmatched: 12. CDR3 size: 17 residues. Per the germline V gene, CDR1 is SGHRS and CDR2 is YFSETQ. CDR3 loop: CASSDLLAGSGSGELFF. The CDR3 DNA sequence: TGCGCCAGCAGCGACTTACTAGCGGGGTCCGGTTCCGGGGAGCTGTTTTTT.

The rearrangement joins TRBV7-3 to TRBJ1-1, with 7 positions matching TRBD1. With 5 bases clipped from V and 6 bases from J, the junction kept 9 bases outside the gene matches. Germline V gives CDR1 SGHTA, CDR2 FQGTGA. The CDR3 is 14 residues long. CDR3 residues: CASSTDRDAAEAFF. In DNA, the CDR3 is TGTGCCAGCAGCACCGACAGGGACGCAGCTGAAGCTTTCTTT.

The gene calls are TRBV6-5 and TRBJ1-2; D perhaps matches TRBD1 (5 bases). Trimming removed 6 bases at V and 2 bases at J, with 13 bases between. The germline CDR1 and CDR2 sequences are MNHEY and SVGAGI. The CDR3 consists of 14 residues. CDR3 protein: CASREGLPNYGYTF. The CDR3 DNA follows: TGTGCCAGCAGGGAGGGACTTCCCAACTATGGCTACACCTTC.

This clone was recorded at least ten times. The V call is TRBV4-3, the J call TRBJ2-3, with 13 bases aligning to TRBD2. Germline loops: CDR1 LGHNA, CDR2 YSLEER. J lost 8 bases, V lost 3 bases, and 5 bases had no gene match. The CDR3 extends over 15 amino acids. The CDR3 loop reads CASSQELAGGGTQYF. CDR3 nucleotides: TGCGCCAGCAGCCAGGAACTAGCGGGAGGGGGTACGCAGTATTTT.

The rearrangement links TRBV6-6 to TRBJ2-7, with 7 nucleotides matching TRBD1. V lost 2 bases, J lost 0 bases, and 7 bases stayed unmatched. Germline CDR1 reads MNHNY; CDR2 reads SVGAGI (reference sequence). CDR3 length: 16 residues. The CDR3 region is CASSYPGQVSSYEQYF. The CDR3 nucleotides are TGTGCCAGCAGTTACCCCGGACAGGTTAGCTCCTACGAGCAGTACTTC.

V and J are TRBV2 and TRBJ2-3, with 9 bases that match TRBD2. V lost 5 bases, J lost 1 base, and 1 base stayed unmatched. Germline CDR1 SNHLY, CDR2 FYNNEI. The CDR3 runs 14 residues. In DNA form, the CDR3 reads TGTGCCAGCAGTAGACTAGCGGGCACAGATACGCAGTATTTT. As protein: CASSRLAGTDTQYF.

The V and J genes are TRBV11-2 and TRBJ2-5, with TRBD2 matching over 7 bases. Germline CDR1 is SGHAT and CDR2 is FQNNGV. The CDR3 covers 15 residues. V dropped 5 bases and J dropped 6; count of bases not matched to a gene: 12. The DNA of the CDR3 is TGTGCCAGCAGCCCTCGAAGCGGGGTGCCCCAGACCCAGTACTTC. Encoded protein: CASSPRSGVPQTQYF. Complete variable domain (other parts from reference TRBV11-2 and TRBJ2-5): EAGVAQSPRYKIIEKRQSVAFWCNPISGHATLYWYQQILGQGPKLLIQFQNNGVVDDSQLPKDRFSAERLKGVDSTLKIQPAKLEDSAVYLCASSPRSGVPQTQYFGPGTRLLVL.

V usage is TRBV5-4 and J usage is TRBJ2-3, with 9 bases fitting TRBD1. Germline V gene data show CDR1 as SGHNT and CDR2 as YYREEE (reference sequence). Losses at the gene ends were 4 bases for V and 6 bases for J; bases not matched to a gene: 15. The CDR3 length is 17 residues. The CDR3 nucleotides are TGTGCCAGCAGCCTCGAACCGGGACAGGGACCATCCGATACGCAGTATTTT. Translation: CASSLEPGQGPSDTQYF.

This sequence joins TRBV28 and TRBJ2-7, with TRBD2 identical over 7 bases. Looked up from germline, CDR1 is MDHEN and CDR2 is SYDVKM. This CDR3 spans 15 amino acids. J gave up 0 bases and V 1 base, and 3 bases lay outside the gene matches. CDR3 sequence: CASSLLSGTSYEQYF. DNA for the CDR3: TGTGCCAGCAGTTTATTGAGCGGGACCTCCTACGAGCAGTACTTC.

The rearrangement uses TRBV29-1 and TRBJ2-3; 8 bases are shared with TRBD2. Per germline, CDR1 SQVTM and CDR2 ANQGSEA. The CDR3 extends over 15 amino acids. After removal of 5 bases from V and 0 bases from J, the junction contained 7 bases not matched to a gene. The CDR3, as DNA: TGCAGCGTTAAGGTAGCGGGATCTAGCACAGATACGCAGTATTTT. It encodes CSVKVAGSSTDTQYF.

CDR3: CASSLGGGRQPQHF. In nucleotides, the CDR3 is TGTGCCAGCAGCCTGGGCGGGGGCAGGCAGCCCCAGCATTTT. The V and J genes are TRBV5-5 and TRBJ1-5, with D possibly being TRBD1 (6 bases). CDR1 is SGHKS, CDR2 YYEKEE, per germline (reference sequence). V was cut by 4 bases and J by 7 bases, with 15 bases left in between. The CDR3 contains 14 residues.